This T cell receptor beta chain was obtained from a study of OX40 agonist ivuxolimab in advanced cancers. Remarks on this clone: Its antigen is undetermined.

V was clipped by 0 bases and J by 7 bases; unmatched bases: 7. CDR1 LGHNA and CDR2 YSLEER come from the germline V gene. This CDR3 spans 16 amino acids. Peripheral blood came from all dose cohorts at three timepoints. Study results and caveats: Average numbers of expanded clones were greater in CD8+ T cells than in CD4+.

Here immunoSEQ multiplex PCR was the method, and the copy in TCRdb shows in-frame clones only, minus some. Of roughly 50,000 clones listed, 85% to 90% are singletons. The clonotype was recovered from an adult with an advanced solid tumor such as melanoma, head and neck, liver or kidney cancer. The sample here was CD4+ or CD8+ T cells sorted from blood, taken in a trial of the OX40 agonist ivuxolimab. The chain uses TRBV4-3 and TRBJ2-1; 9 bases are shared with TRBD2. CDR3: CASSQEPAGGLNEQFF. The CDR3 nucleotides read TGCGCCAGCAGCCAAGAGCCAGCGGGGGGCCTAAATGAGCAGTTCTTC.